Listed below are T cell receptor beta chains from one sample, sequenced in a study of T cells in Graves' hyperthyroidism and ophthalmopathy. In TCRdb, the multiplex PCR reads were re-called with MiXCR into one record per CDR3 protein. The sample carries fewer than 650,000 distinct CDR3 sequences, 14% to 15% recorded once. The sample was blood. These receptors all stem from a woman in her 40s with Graves' ophthalmopathy. Both conserved end residues are trimmed from each CDR3.

len: 10; v_gene: TRBV29-1; j_gene: TRBJ2-7; CDR3aa: SVDTGGGEQY
len: 14; v_gene: TRBV19; j_gene: TRBJ1-3; CDR3aa: ASSRTGTFAGNTIY
len: 10; v_gene: TRBV13; j_gene: TRBJ1-2; CDR3aa: ASSNRGDGYT
len: 12; v_gene: TRBV4-1; j_gene: TRBJ1-1; CDR3aa: ASSTRQGVTEAF
len: 13; v_gene: TRBV7-8; j_gene: TRBJ2-7; CDR3aa: ASSSTRRVGYEQY
len: 14; v_gene: TRBV2; j_gene: TRBJ2-7; CDR3aa: ASSGDRGLGAYEQY
len: 11; v_gene: TRBV6-1; j_gene: TRBJ2-7; CDR3aa: ASRGTDSYEQY
len: 12; v_gene: TRBV7-9; j_gene: TRBJ2-7; CDR3aa: ASSLSTRAHEQY
len: 15; v_gene: TRBV11-1; j_gene: TRBJ2-7; CDR3aa: ASSPRVGLGGGYEQY
len: 14; v_gene: TRBV28; j_gene: TRBJ2-5; CDR3aa: ASSFRGQGSQETQY
len: 9; v_gene: TRBV6-5; j_gene: TRBJ2-3; CDR3aa: ASSYMDTQY
len: 12; v_gene: TRBV4-1; j_gene: TRBJ1-5; CDR3aa: ASSQEGGGQPQH
len: 12; v_gene: TRBV3-1; j_gene: TRBJ1-1; CDR3aa: ASSQAVVNTEAF
len: 10; v_gene: TRBV6-1; j_gene: TRBJ2-7; CDR3aa: ASRDGPYEQY
len: 10; v_gene: TRBV2; j_gene: TRBJ1-1; CDR3aa: ASTLPSAEAF
len: 11; v_gene: TRBV20-1; j_gene: TRBJ1-2; CDR3aa: SARQGLYYGYT
len: 12; v_gene: TRBV30; j_gene: TRBJ2-7; CDR3aa: AWSATSGSYEQY
len: 11; v_gene: TRBV12-5; j_gene: TRBJ2-5; CDR3aa: ASGLSGVETQY
len: 14; v_gene: TRBV6-2/TRBV6-3; j_gene: TRBJ2-5; CDR3aa: ASRTHRGHGQETQY
len: 13; v_gene: TRBV9; j_gene: TRBJ1-1; CDR3aa: ASSVGGGEHTEAF
len: 13; v_gene: TRBV27; j_gene: TRBJ1-1; CDR3aa: ASSLYPVMNTEAF
len: 15; v_gene: TRBV28; j_gene: TRBJ1-3; CDR3aa: ASSLNFKSSDGNTIY
len: 11; v_gene: TRBV6-1; j_gene: TRBJ1-5; CDR3aa: ASSVQGYQPQH
len: 16; v_gene: TRBV5-1; j_gene: TRBJ2-7; CDR3aa: ASSLFGTGLGMGSEQY
len: 13; v_gene: TRBV5-6; j_gene: TRBJ2-2; CDR3aa: ASSFWDRGTGELF
len: 14; v_gene: TRBV12-3/TRBV12-4; j_gene: TRBJ1-2; CDR3aa: ASSPIGTGESYGYT
len: 13; v_gene: TRBV28; j_gene: TRBJ2-4; CDR3aa: ASSSHSLAKNIQY
len: 13; v_gene: TRBV20-1; j_gene: TRBJ1-2; CDR3aa: SARLGGPGIYGYT
len: 19; v_gene: TRBV19; j_gene: TRBJ2-7; CDR3aa: ASTMGPLRTSGRVPSYEQY
len: 14; v_gene: TRBV20-1; j_gene: TRBJ1-5; CDR3aa: SARDPGTGGIQPQH
len: 12; v_gene: TRBV29-1; j_gene: TRBJ2-7; CDR3aa: SVWGTGSSYEQY
len: 13; v_gene: TRBV24-1; j_gene: TRBJ1-2; CDR3aa: ATSDPGTGTYGYT
len: 14; v_gene: TRBV24-1; j_gene: TRBJ2-5; CDR3aa: ATSDFDAQGLWTQY
len: 11; v_gene: TRBV20-1; j_gene: TRBJ1-1; CDR3aa: SARGQGYTGAF
len: 14; v_gene: TRBV11-1; j_gene: TRBJ1-2; CDR3aa: ASSDRGQGANYGYT
len: 12; v_gene: TRBV7-2; j_gene: TRBJ2-7; CDR3aa: ASSLAGVMGEQY